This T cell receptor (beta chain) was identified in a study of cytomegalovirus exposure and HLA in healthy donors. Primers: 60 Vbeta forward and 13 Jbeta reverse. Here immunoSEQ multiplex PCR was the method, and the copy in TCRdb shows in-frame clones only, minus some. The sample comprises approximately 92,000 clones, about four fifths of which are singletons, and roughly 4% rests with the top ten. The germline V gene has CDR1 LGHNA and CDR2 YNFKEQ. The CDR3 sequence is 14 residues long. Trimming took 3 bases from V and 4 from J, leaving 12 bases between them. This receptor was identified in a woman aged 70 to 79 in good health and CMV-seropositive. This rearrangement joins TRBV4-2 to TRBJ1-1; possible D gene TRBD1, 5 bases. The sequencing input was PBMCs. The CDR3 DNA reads TGTGCCAGCAGCCAGCAATCAGGGCGCACTGAAGCTTTCTTT. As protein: CASSQQSGRTEAFF.